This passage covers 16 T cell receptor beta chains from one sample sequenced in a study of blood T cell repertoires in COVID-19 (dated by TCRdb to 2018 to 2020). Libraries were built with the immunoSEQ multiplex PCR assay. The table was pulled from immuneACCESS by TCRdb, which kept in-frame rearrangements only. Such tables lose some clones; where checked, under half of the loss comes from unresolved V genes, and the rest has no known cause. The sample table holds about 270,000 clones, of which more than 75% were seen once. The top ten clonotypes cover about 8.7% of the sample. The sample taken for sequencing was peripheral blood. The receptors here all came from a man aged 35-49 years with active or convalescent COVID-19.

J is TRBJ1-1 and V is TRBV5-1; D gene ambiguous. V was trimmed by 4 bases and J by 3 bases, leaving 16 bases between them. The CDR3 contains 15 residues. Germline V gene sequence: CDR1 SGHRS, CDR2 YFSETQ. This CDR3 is CASSRGPDSDTEAFF. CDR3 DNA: TGCGCCAGCAGCCGAGGGCCTGATTCGGACACTGAAGCTTTCTTT.

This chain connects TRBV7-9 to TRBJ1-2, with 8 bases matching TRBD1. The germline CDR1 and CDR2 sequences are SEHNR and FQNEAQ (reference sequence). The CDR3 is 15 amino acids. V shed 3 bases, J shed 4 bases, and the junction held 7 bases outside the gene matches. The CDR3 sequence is CASSLLGQGPYGYTF. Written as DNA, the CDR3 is TGTGCCAGCAGCTTGTTAGGACAGGGACCCTATGGCTACACCTTC.

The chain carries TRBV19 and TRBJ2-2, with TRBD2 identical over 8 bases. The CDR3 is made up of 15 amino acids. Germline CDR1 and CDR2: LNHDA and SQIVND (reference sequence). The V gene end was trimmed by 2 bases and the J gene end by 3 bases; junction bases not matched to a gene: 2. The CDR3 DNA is TGTGCCAGTAGTATAACGGGAGGGCACACCGGGGAGCTGTTTTTT. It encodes CASSITGGHTGELFF.

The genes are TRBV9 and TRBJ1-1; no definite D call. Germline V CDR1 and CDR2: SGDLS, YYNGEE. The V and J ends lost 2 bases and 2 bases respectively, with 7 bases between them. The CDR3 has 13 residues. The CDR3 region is CASSVNYNTEAFF. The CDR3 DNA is TGTGCCAGCAGCGTCAACTATAACACTGAAGCTTTCTTT.

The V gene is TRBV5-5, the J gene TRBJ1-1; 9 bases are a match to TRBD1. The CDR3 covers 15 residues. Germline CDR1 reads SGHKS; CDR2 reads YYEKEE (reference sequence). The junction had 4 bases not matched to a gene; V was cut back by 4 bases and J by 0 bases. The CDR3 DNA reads TGTGCCAGCAGCCCAACAGGGGGCTTGAACACTGAAGCTTTCTTT. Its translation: CASSPTGGLNTEAFF.

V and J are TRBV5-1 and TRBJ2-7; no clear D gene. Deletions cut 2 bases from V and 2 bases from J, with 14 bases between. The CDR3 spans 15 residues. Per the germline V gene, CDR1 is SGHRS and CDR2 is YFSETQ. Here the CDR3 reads CASSFSSLPTYEQYF. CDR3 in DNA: TGCGCCAGCAGCTTTAGCTCACTGCCGACCTACGAGCAGTACTTC.

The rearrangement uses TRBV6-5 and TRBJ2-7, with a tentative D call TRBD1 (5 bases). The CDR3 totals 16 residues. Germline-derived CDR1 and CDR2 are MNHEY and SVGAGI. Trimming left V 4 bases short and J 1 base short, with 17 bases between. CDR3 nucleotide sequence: TGTGCCAGCAGTTCCAGGACATCCCCTCTATCCTACGAGCAGTACTTC. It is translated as CASSSRTSPLSYEQYF.

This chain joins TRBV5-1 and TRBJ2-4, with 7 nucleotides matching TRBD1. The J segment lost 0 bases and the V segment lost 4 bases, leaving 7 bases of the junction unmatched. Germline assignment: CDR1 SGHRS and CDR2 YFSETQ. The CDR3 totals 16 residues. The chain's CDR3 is CASSTGTALAKNIQYF. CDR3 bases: TGCGCCAGCAGCACCGGGACAGCTCTAGCCAAAAACATTCAGTACTTC.

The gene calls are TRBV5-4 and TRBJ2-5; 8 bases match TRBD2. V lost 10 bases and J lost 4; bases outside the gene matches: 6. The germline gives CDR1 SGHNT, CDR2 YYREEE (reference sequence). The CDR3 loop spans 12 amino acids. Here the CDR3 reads CASGLAGETQYF. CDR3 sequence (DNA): TGTGCCTCAGGGCTAGCGGGAGAGACCCAGTACTTC.

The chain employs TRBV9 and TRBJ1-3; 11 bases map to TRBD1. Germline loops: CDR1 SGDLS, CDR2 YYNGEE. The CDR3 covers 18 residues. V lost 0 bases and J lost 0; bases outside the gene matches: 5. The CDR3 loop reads CASSVAPGTGGSGNTIYF. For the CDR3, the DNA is TGTGCCAGCAGCGTAGCCCCCGGGACAGGGGGCTCTGGAAACACCATATATTTT.

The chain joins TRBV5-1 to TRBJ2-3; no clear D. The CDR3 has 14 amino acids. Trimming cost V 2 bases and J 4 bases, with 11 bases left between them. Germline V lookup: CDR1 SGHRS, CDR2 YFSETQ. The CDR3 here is CASSLRLTPDTQYF. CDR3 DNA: TGCGCCAGCAGCTTAAGACTGACCCCAGATACGCAGTATTTT.

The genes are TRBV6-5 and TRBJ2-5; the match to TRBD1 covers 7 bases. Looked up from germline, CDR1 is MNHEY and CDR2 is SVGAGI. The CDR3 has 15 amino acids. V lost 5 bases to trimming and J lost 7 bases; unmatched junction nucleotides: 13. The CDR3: CASSRDRARRWTQYF. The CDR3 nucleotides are TGTGCCAGCAGTCGAGACAGGGCCCGGCGGTGGACCCAGTACTTC.

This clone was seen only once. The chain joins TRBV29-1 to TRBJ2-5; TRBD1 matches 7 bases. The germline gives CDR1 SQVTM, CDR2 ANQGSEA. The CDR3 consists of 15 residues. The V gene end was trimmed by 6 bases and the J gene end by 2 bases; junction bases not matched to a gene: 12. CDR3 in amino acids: CSVTTGQDIQETQYF. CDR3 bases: TGCAGCGTGACTACCGGACAGGATATTCAAGAGACCCAGTACTTC. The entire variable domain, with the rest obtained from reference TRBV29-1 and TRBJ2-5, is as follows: SAVISQKPSRDICQRGTSLTIQCQVDSQVTMMFWYRQQPGQSLTLIATANQGSEATYESGFVIDKFPISRPNLTFSTLTVSNMSPEDSSIYLCSVTTGQDIQETQYFGPGTRLLVL.

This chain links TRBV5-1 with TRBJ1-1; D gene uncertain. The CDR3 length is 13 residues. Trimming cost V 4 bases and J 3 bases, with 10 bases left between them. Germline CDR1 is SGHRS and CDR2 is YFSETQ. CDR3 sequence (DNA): TGCGCCAGCAGCCGGCAGGTCGACACTGAAGCTTTCTTT. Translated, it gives CASSRQVDTEAFF.

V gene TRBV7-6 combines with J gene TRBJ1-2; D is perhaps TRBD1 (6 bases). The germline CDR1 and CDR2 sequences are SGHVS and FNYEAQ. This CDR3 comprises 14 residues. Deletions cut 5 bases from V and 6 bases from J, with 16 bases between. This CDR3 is CASSPRGGLDGYTF. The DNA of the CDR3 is TGTGCCAGCAGCCCTAGGGGGGGGTTAGATGGCTACACCTTC.

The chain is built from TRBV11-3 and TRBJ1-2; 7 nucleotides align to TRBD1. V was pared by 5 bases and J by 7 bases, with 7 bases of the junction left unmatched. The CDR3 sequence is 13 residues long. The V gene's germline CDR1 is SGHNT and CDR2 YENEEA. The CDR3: CASSLTGDRGYTF. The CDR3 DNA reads TGTGCCAGCAGCCTTACAGGGGACCGTGGCTACACCTTC.